The 24 T cell receptor beta chains reported below all come from one sample, sequenced in a study of T cell repertoires in cytomegalovirus infection (dated by TCRdb to between 2017 and 2020). These receptors are not linked to any known antigen. Sequencer: Illumina HiSeq 1500. TCRdb took the public reads, trimmed them with fastp at Q25, ran MiXCR for clone calling and kept in-frame beta chains. Duplicate CDR3 protein sequences are folded into a single record with the most common DNA and genes. This sample lists 80,000 or so distinct CDR3 sequences; 20% to 30% were detected once. In total, the top ten clones hold 50% of the sample. Explained via the paper, the treatment or condition label denotes: in vitro stimulation with specific CMV peptide epitopes to enrich CMV-specific T cells. The specimen was CD8+ T cells from cultured PBMCs, collected from culture after CMV antigen stimulation. These receptors all come from a human donor in good health (CMV status not recorded). Some clones in this sample may be carry-over from other donors' samples.

This clonotype showed up many times. The chain recombines TRBV7-9 with TRBJ1-1, with TRBD1 identical over 7 bases. This CDR3 spans 15 amino acids. Trimming took 5 bases from V and 1 from J; bases not matched to a gene: 7. CDR1 SEHNR and CDR2 FQNEAQ come from the germline V gene (reference sequence). CDR3 protein: CASSPLTGQNTEAFF. The CDR3 bases are TGTGCCAGCAGCCCACTGACAGGGCAGAACACTGAAGCTTTCTTT.

This clonotype has more than one count but fewer than ten. The J gene is TRBJ2-2, the V gene TRBV12-3 or TRBV12-4; D possibly matches TRBD1 or TRBD2 (7 bases each). This CDR3 is 17 amino acids long. V gave up 3 bases and J gave up 5 bases, with 19 bases separating them. CDR3 protein: CASSFGRQGVRTGELFF. In DNA form, the CDR3 reads TGTGCCAGCAGTTTCGGGAGGCAGGGGGTCCGTACCGGGGAGCTGTTTTTT.

V gene TRBV9 combines with J gene TRBJ2-6, with TRBD1 as a possible D gene (6 bases). The CDR3 contains 16 residues. V dropped 2 bases and J dropped 3 bases, with 12 bases sitting between them. Germline V lookup: CDR1 SGDLS, CDR2 YYNGEE. The CDR3 DNA reads as TGTGCCAGCAGCGTCGACAGGTCGGGTGGGGCCAACGTCCTGACTTTC. Protein product: CASSVDRSGGANVLTF.

The table lists this clonotype with a few counts. The V and J genes are TRBV7-9 and TRBJ1-5; possible D gene TRBD1, 5 bases. V lost 1 base to trimming and J lost 1 base, with 8 bases between them. The CDR3 has 15 residues. Germline CDR1 and CDR2: SEHNR and FQNEAQ (reference sequence). The DNA for the CDR3 is TGTGCCAGCAGCTTAGGACAGACGAGCAATCAGCCCCAGCATTTT. Its protein is CASSLGQTSNQPQHF.

With regard to this clonotype: Since a much larger clone is just one base distant, this may be a read error. The gene calls are TRBV7-2 and TRBJ2-7; D could derive from TRBD1 or TRBD2 (5 bases each). The V end was cut by 1 base, the J end by 3 bases, with 10 bases between. Per germline, CDR1 SGHTA and CDR2 FQGNSA. This CDR3 contains 14 residues. CDR3 loop: CASSLEGRGYEQYF. CDR3 bases: TGTGCCAGCAGCTTAGAGGGACGGGGCTACGAGCAGTACTTC.

V is TRBV5-1 and J is TRBJ1-4; D is undetermined. Germline-derived CDR1 and CDR2 are SGHRS and YFSETQ. Trimming shortened V by 4 bases and J by 8 bases, and 12 bases separated the two germline ends. The CDR3 totals 13 residues. The CDR3 coding sequence is TGCGCCAGCAGCCGAGGTGGTGAGGAAAAACTGTTTTTT. This translates into CASSRGGEEKLFF.

A few counts support this clonotype. The rearrangement joins TRBV15 to TRBJ1-2; TRBD1 matches 7 bases. The CDR3 loop spans 16 amino acids. The ends lost 1 base at V and 4 bases at J; junction bases unmatched: 9. Per germline, CDR1 LNHNV and CDR2 YYDKDF (reference sequence). This CDR3 reads CATSRVTIGGGYGYTF. The CDR3, as DNA: TGTGCCACCAGCAGAGTTACTATAGGGGGCGGCTATGGCTACACCTTC.

This clonotype occurred a few times. The chain recombines TRBV5-5 with TRBJ1-1, with TRBD1 matching 7 bases. Looked up from germline, CDR1 is SGHKS and CDR2 is YYEKEE (reference sequence). Trimming took 4 bases from V and 4 from J; bases not matched to a gene: 7. The CDR3 consists of 14 residues. Here the CDR3 reads CASSTWTGGTEAFF. CDR3 sequence (DNA): TGTGCCAGCAGCACATGGACAGGAGGCACTGAAGCTTTCTTT.

This clonotype was seen only a few times. V and J are TRBV5-6 and TRBJ2-7, with 8 positions matching TRBD1. V was clipped by 4 bases and J by 1 base; unmatched bases: 7. The CDR3 has 15 residues. Germline V gene lookup returns CDR1 SGHDT and CDR2 YYEEEE. The CDR3 nucleotides are TGTGCCAGCAGCGCGGACGGACAGGGTTCCTACGAGCAGTACTTC. This gives the protein CASSADGQGSYEQYF.

Comment on this clonotype: One base away lies a much larger clone, so this may be a sequencing read error. This chain connects TRBV7-8 to TRBJ2-1; 11 nucleotides match TRBD2. With V trimmed by 4 bases and J by 4 bases, 6 bases remained unmatched. Germline V gene data show CDR1 as SGHVS and CDR2 as FQNEAQ. The CDR3 consists of 16 residues. Written as DNA, the CDR3 is TGTGCCAGCAGCTCACTTACTAGCGGGAGATACAATGAGCAGTTCTTC. This sequence encodes CASSSLTSGRYNEQFF.

The chain combines TRBV20-1 with TRBJ1-2; D gene ambiguous. The ends were cut back, 2 bases at V and 7 bases at J, with 8 bases in the middle. Germline V gene data show CDR1 as DFQATT and CDR2 as SNEGSKA (reference sequence). The CDR3 runs 11 residues. The CDR3 region is CSARLRGGYTF. The CDR3 DNA reads TGCAGTGCTAGATTGCGGGGTGGCTACACCTTC.

This clonotype occurred many times. The CDR3 loop reads CASSQTSGYNEQFF. CDR3 nucleotide sequence: TGTGCCAGCAGCCAGACTAGCGGATACAATGAGCAGTTCTTC. The chain employs TRBV7-2 and TRBJ2-1, with 9 bases fitting TRBD2. After removal of 5 bases from V and 4 bases from J, the junction contained 3 bases not matched to a gene. The germline V gene has CDR1 SGHTA and CDR2 FQGNSA. The CDR3 runs to 14 residues.

This clonotype was seen ten or more times. This sequence joins TRBV7-2 and TRBJ1-4, with a weak D call TRBD1 (5 bases). The CDR3 loop spans 16 amino acids. Germline V gene data show CDR1 as SGHTA and CDR2 as FQGNSA. V was trimmed by 5 bases and J by 4 bases, leaving 17 bases between them. CDR3 sequence: CASSPLWLTDNEKLFF. CDR3 bases: TGTGCCAGCAGCCCCCTGTGGCTGACAGATAATGAAAAACTGTTTTTT.

This chain joins TRBV19 and TRBJ1-1; no definite D call. Germline-derived CDR1 and CDR2 are LNHDA and SQIVND (reference sequence). Trimming pared 6 bases from V and 8 bases from J, leaving 19 bases between. The CDR3 length is 14 residues. The CDR3 region has the DNA TGTGCCAGTAGCCCCTCCGGACTCTCCAGGGAAGCTTTCTTT. Translation: CASSPSGLSREAFF.

This clonotype showed up just a few times. The chain carries TRBV20-1 and TRBJ2-6; TRBD2 matches 7 bases. V trimming: 2 bases; J trimming: 0 bases; junction bases outside the gene matches: 19. Germline V gene data show CDR1 as DFQATT and CDR2 as SNEGSKA (reference sequence). The CDR3 is 21 amino acids. The CDR3, as DNA: TGCAGTGCTAGAATAGGCGGGGGAACACGAGAAGAAAACTCTGGGGCCAACGTCCTGACTTTC. The encoded protein is CSARIGGGTREENSGANVLTF.

The chain uses TRBV28 and TRBJ2-2; 11 bases agree with TRBD2. The germline V gene has CDR1 MDHEN and CDR2 SYDVKM. This CDR3 has 15 amino acids. V shed 7 bases, J shed 6 bases, and the junction held 7 bases outside the gene matches. CDR3 DNA sequence: TGTGCCAGCACCTATAGACTAGCGGGGTCCGGGGAGCTGTTTTTT. Its protein product is CASTYRLAGSGELFF.

This clonotype has at least ten counts. The chain links TRBV7-6 to TRBJ2-1, with TRBD2 as a possible D gene (6 bases). CDR3 length equals 16 residues. Germline V CDR1 and CDR2: SGHVS, FNYEAQ. Trimming removed 1 base at V and 7 bases at J, with 17 bases between. CDR3 bases: TGTGCCAGCAGCTTAGAGTGGCAGGGAGGAAGGAATGAGCAGTTCTTC. Protein product: CASSLEWQGGRNEQFF.

In its sample, this clonotype was seen many times. This chain joins TRBV10-1 and TRBJ2-7; 8 bases line up with TRBD2. Germline V gene sequence: CDR1 WNHNN, CDR2 SYGVQD (reference sequence). V gave up 7 bases and J gave up 5 bases; unmatched junction bases: 7. CDR3 length: 13 residues. CDR3 sequence reads: CASTDNSGNEQYF. The CDR3 DNA sequence: TGCGCCAGCACCGATAATAGCGGGAACGAGCAGTACTTC.

In its sample, this clonotype was seen many times. The J gene is TRBJ2-3, the V gene TRBV4-3; 9 nucleotides align to TRBD2. The germline gives CDR1 LGHNA, CDR2 YSLEER. The CDR3 has 15 residues. Trimming cost V 0 bases and J 4 bases; bases outside gene matches: 2. The CDR3 bases are TGCGCCAGCAGCCAAGATCGCGGGGGGGCAGATACGCAGTATTTT. It codes for CASSQDRGGADTQYF.

CDR3 in amino acids: CASSLQGRSGELFF. The CDR3 region has the DNA TGTGCCAGCAGTTTACAGGGGAGGAGCGGGGAGCTGTTTTTT. V and J are TRBV12-3 or TRBV12-4 and TRBJ2-2; D may correspond to TRBD1 or TRBD2 (6 bases each). The CDR3 runs to 14 residues. Trimming left V 2 bases short and J 7 bases short, with 11 bases between.

Many counts were recorded for this clonotype. The V call is TRBV4-3, the J call TRBJ1-2, with D tentatively TRBD1 (6 bases). Germline V lookup: CDR1 LGHNA, CDR2 YSLEER. V lost 3 bases to trimming and J lost 8 bases, with 13 bases between them. The CDR3 spans 13 residues. The CDR3 loop is CASSQSGVRGYTF. The CDR3 nucleotides are TGCGCCAGCAGCCAGTCAGGGGTGAGGGGCTACACCTTC.

This clonotype was detected a few times. The rearrangement joins TRBV5-4 to TRBJ2-5; D gene uncertain. The V gene's germline CDR1 is SGHNT and CDR2 YYREEE (reference sequence). The CDR3 is 16 residues long. Trimming left V 9 bases short and J 5 bases short, with 26 bases between. The CDR3 loop reads CATQPNGRTDRETQYF. The CDR3 DNA reads TGTGCCACCCAACCCAACGGACGGACGGATCGGGAGACCCAGTACTTC.

This chain joins TRBV28 and TRBJ2-5; TRBD1 agrees at 11 bases. The V segment lost 3 bases and the J segment 5 bases; nucleotides outside the gene matches: 8. This CDR3 comprises 16 residues. Germline V gene lookup returns CDR1 MDHEN and CDR2 SYDVKM. CDR3 nucleotide sequence: TGTGCCAGCAGTTTTCCGGGACAGGGGGGGGAGGAGACCCAGTACTTC. It specifies CASSFPGQGGEETQYF. The full variable domain, completed using reference TRBV28 and TRBJ2-5, is DVKVTQSSRYLVKRTGEKVFLECVQDMDHENMFWYRQDPGLGLRLIYFSYDVKMKEKGDIPEGYSVSREKKERFSLILESASTNQTSMYLCASSFPGQGGEETQYFGPGTRLLVL.

This chain uses TRBV15 with TRBJ2-2; 8 nucleotides align to TRBD2. This CDR3 contains 14 residues. Trimming at V came to 4 bases and at J to 7 bases, leaving 5 bases not matched to a gene. Germline values: CDR1 LNHNV, CDR2 YYDKDF (reference sequence). Here the CDR3 DNA reads TGTGCCACCAGCATCGGGGGGGGGATCGGGGAGCTGTTTTTT. Encoded protein: CATSIGGGIGELFF.